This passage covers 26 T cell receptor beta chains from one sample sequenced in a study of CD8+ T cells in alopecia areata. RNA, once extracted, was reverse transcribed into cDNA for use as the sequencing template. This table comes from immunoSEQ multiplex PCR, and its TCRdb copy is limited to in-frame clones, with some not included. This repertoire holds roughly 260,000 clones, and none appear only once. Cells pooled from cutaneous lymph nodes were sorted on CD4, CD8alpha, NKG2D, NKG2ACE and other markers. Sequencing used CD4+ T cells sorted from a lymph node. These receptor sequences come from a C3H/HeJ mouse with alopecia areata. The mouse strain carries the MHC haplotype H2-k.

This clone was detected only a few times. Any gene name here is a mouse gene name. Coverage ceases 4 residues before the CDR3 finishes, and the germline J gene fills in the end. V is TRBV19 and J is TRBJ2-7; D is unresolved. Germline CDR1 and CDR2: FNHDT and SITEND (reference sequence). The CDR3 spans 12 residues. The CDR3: CASSPEGYEQYF. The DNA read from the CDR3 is TGTGCCAGCAGTCCCGAAGGGTAT.

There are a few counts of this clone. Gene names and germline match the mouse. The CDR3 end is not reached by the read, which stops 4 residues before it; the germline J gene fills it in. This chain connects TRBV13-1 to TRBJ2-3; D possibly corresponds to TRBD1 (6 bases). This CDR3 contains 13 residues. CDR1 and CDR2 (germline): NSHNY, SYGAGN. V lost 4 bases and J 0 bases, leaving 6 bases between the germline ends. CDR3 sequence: CASSTGSAETLYF. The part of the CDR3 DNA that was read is TGTGCCAGCAGTACAGGGAGTGCAGAA.

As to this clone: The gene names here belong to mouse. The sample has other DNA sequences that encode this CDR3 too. Here the CDR3 reads CASSQPGLGGDTQYF. CDR3 DNA, as far as it was read: TGTGCCAGCAGCCAACCGGGACTGGGGGGCGAC. The V gene is TRBV5, the J gene TRBJ2-5; 12 nucleotides line up with TRBD2. From the germline J gene comes the end of the CDR3, since the read stops 4 residues before it. This CDR3 comprises 15 residues. The V gene's germline CDR1 is LGHNA and CDR2 YNLKQL (reference sequence).

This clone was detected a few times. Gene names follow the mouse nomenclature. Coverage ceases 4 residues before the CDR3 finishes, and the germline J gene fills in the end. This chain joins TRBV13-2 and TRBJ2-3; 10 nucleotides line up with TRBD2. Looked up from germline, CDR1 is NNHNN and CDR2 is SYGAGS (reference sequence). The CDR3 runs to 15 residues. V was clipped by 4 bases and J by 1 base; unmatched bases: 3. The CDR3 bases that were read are TGTGCCAGCGGTTGGGACTGGGGAGGTGCAGAA. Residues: CASGWDWGGAE. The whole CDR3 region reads CASGWDWGGAETLYF.

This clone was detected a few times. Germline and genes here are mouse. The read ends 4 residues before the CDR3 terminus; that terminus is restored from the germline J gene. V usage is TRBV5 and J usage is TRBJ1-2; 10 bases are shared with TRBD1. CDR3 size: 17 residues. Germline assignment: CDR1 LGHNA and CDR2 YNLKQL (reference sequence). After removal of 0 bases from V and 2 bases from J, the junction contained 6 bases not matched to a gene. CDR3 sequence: CASSQDGTGDANSDYTF. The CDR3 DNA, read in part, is TGTGCCAGCAGCCAAGACGGGACAGGGGATGCGAACTCC.

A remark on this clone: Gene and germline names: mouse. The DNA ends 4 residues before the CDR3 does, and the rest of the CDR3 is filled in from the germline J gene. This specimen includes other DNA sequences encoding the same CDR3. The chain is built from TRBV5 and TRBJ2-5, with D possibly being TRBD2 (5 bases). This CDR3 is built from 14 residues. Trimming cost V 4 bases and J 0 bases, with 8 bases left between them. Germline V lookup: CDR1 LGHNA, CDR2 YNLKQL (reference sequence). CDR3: CASSRWVNQDTQYF. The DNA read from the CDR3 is TGTGCCAGCAGCCGCTGGGTTAACCAAGAC.

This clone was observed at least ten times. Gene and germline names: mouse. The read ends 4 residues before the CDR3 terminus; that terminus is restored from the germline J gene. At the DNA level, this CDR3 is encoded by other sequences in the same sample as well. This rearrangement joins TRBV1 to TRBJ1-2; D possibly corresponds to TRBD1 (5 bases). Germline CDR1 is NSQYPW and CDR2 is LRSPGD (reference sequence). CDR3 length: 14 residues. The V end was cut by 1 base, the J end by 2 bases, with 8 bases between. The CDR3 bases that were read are TGCACCTGCAGTGCAGGGGGCGCGAACTCC. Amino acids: CTCSAGGANS. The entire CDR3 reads CTCSAGGANSDYTF.

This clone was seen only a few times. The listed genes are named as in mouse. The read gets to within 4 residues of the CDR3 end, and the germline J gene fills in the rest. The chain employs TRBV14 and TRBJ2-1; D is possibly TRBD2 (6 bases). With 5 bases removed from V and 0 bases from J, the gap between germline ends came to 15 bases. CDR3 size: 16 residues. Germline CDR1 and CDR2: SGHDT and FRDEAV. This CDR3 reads CASRPSLGVNYAEQFF. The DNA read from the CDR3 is TGTGCCAGCAGGCCCTCTTTGGGGGTTAACTATGCT.

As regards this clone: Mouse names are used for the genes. The CDR3 bases that were read are TGCACCTGCAGTGCAACAGGGGGCGGACGGTAT. It translates to CTCSATGGGRY. The full CDR3 protein is CTCSATGGGRYEQYF. V and J are TRBV1 and TRBJ2-7; 9 nucleotides line up with TRBD1. The CDR3 end falls 4 residues outside the read, so it is completed with the germline J gene. The germline V gene encodes CDR1 NSQYPW and CDR2 LRSPGD (reference sequence). This CDR3 has 15 residues.

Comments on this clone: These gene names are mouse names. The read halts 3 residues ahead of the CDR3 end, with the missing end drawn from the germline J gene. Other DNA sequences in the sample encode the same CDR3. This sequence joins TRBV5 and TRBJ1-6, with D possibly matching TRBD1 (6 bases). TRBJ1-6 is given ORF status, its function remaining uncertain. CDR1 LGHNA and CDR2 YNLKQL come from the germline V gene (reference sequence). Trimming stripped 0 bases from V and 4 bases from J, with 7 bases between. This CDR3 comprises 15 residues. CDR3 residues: CASSQEDSYNSPLYF. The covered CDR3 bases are TGTGCCAGCAGCCAAGAGGACAGTTATAATTCGCCC.

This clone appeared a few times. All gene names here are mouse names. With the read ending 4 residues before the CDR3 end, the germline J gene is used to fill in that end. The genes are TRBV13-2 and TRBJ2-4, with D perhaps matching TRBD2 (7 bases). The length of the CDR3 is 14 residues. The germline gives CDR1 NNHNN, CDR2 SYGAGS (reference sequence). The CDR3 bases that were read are TGTGCCAGCGGTGATGCGAGGGGGGGAAAC. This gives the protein CASGDARGGN. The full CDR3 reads CASGDARGGNTLYF.

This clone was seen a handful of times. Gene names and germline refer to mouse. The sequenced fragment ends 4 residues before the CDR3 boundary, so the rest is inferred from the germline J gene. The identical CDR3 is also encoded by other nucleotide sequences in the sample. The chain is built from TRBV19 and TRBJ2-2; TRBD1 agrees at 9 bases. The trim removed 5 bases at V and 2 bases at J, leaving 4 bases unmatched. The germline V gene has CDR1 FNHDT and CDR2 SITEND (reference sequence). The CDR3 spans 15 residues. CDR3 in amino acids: CASSTGGANTGQLYF. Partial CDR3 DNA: TGTGCCAGCAGCACAGGGGGCGCGAACACCGGG.

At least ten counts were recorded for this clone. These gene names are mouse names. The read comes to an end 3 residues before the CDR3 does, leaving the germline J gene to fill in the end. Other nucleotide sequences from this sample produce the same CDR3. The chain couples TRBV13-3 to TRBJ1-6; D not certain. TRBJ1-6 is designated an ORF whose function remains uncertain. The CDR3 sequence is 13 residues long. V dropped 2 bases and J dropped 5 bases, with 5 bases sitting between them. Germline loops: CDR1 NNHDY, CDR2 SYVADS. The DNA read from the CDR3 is TGTGCCAGCAGTGACCAGAATAATTCGCCC. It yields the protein CASSDQNNSP. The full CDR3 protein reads CASSDQNNSPLYF.

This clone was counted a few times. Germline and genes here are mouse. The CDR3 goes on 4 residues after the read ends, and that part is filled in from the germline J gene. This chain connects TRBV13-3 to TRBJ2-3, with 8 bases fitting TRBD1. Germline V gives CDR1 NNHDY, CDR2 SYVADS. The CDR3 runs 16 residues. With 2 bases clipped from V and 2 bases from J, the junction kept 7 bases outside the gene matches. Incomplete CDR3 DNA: TGTGCCAGCAGTGAGCTGACAGGGGCAGTTGCAGAA. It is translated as CASSELTGAVAE. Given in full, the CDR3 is CASSELTGAVAETLYF.

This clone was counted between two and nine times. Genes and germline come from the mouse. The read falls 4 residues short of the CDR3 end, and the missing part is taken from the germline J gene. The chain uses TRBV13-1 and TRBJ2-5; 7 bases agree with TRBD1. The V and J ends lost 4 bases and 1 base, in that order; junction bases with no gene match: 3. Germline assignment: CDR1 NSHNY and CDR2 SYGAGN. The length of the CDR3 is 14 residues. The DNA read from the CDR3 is TGTGCCAGCAGTCCGCAGGGGGACCAAGAC. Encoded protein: CASSPQGDQD. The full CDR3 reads CASSPQGDQDTQYF.

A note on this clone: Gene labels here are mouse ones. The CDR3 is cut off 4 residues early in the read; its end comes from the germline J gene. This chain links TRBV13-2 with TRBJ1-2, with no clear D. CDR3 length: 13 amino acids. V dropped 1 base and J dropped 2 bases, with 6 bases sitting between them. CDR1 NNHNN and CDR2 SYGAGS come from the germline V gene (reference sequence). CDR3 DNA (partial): TGTGCCAGCGGTGATCACATGAACTCC. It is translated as CASGDHMNS. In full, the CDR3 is CASGDHMNSDYTF.

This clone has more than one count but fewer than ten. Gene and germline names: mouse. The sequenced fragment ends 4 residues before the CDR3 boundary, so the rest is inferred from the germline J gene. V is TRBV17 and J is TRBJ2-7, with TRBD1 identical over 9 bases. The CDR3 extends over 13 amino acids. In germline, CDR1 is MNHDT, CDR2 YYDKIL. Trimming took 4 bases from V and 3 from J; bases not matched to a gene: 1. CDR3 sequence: CASSKTGGYEQYF. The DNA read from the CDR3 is TGTGCTAGCAGTAAGACAGGGGGCTAT.

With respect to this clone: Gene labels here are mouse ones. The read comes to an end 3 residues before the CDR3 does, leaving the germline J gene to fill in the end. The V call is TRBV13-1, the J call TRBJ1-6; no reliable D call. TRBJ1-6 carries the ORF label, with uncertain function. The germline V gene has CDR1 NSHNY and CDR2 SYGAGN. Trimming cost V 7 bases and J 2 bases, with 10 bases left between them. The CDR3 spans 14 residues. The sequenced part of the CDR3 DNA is TGTGCCAGCCGTGCTGGGGCCTATAATTCGCCC. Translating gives CASRAGAYNSP. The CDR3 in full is CASRAGAYNSPLYF.

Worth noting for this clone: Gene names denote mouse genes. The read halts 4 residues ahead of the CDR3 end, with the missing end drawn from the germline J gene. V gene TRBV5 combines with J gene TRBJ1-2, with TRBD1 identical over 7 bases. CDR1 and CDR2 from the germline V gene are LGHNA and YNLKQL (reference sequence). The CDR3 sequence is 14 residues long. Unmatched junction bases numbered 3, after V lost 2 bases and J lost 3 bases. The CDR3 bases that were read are TGTGCCAGCAGCCAAACAGGGGTGGACTCC. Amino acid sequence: CASSQTGVDS. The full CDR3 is CASSQTGVDSDYTF.

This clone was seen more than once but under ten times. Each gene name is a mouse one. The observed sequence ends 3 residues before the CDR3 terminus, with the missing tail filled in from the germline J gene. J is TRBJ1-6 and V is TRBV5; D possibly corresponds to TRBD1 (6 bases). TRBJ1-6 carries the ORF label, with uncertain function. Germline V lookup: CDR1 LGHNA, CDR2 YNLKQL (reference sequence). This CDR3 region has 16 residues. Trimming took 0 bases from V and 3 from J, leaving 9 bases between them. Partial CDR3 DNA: TGTGCCAGCAGCCAAGATTTGGACAGCTATAATTCGCCC. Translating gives CASSQDLDSYNSP. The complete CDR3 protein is CASSQDLDSYNSPLYF.

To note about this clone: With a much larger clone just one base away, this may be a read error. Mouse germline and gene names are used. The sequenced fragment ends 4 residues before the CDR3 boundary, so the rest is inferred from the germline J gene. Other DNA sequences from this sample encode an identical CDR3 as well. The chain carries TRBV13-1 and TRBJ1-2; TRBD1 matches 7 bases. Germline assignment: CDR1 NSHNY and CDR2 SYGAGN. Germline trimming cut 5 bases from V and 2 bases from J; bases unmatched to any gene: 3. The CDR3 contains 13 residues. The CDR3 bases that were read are TGTGCCAGCAGGCCGGGACAGAACTCC. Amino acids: CASRPGQNS. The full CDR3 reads CASRPGQNSDYTF.

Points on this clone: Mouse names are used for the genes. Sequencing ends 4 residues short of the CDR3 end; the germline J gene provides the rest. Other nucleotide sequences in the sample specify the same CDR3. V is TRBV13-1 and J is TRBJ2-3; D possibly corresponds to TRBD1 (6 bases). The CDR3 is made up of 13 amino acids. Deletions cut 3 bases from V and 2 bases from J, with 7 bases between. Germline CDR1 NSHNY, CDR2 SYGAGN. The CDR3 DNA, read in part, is TGTGCCAGCAGTGCAGGGGATGCAGAA. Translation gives CASSAGDAE. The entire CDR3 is CASSAGDAETLYF.

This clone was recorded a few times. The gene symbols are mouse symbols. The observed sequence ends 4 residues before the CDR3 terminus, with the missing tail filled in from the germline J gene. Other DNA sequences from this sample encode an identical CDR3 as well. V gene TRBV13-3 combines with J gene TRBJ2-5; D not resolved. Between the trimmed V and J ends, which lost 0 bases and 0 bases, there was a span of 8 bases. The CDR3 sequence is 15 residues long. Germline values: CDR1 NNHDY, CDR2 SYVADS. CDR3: CASSDATVNQDTQYF. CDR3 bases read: TGTGCCAGCAGTGATGCAACAGTTAACCAAGAC.

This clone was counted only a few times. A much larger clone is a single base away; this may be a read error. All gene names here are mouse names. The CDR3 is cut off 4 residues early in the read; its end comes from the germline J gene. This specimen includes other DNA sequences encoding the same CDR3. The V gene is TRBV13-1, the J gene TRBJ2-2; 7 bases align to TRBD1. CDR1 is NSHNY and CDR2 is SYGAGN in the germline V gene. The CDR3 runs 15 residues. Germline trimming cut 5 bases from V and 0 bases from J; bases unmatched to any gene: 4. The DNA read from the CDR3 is TGTGCCAGCAGGCCCGGGACAGCAAACACCGGG. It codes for CASRPGTANTG. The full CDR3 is CASRPGTANTGQLYF.

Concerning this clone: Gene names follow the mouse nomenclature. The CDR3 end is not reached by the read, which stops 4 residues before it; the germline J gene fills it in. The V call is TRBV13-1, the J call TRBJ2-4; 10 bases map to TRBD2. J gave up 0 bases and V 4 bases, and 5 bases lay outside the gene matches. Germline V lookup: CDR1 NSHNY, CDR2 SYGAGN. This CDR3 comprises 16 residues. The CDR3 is CASSLGLGSSQNTLYF. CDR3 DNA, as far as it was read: TGTGCCAGCAGTCTGGGACTGGGGTCTAGTCAAAAC.

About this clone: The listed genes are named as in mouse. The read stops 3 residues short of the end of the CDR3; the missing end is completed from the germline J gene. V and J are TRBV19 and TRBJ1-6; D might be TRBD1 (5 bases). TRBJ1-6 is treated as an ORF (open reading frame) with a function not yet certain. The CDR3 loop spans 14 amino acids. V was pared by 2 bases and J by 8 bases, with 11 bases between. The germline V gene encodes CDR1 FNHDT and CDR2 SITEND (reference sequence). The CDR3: CASSIQGEYSPLYF. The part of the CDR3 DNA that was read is TGTGCCAGCAGTATTCAGGGAGAATATTCGCCC.